This T cell receptor (beta chain) was captured by sequencing in a study of blood T cell repertoires in COVID-19. Study background: Acute and convalescent COVID-19 samples came from the United States, Italy and Spain. T cells, B-cell-depleted T cells, or PBMCs provided the cDNA or gDNA that served as material.

Original methodology: Researchers report that nucleated cell counts were estimated from reference gene primer amplification. TCRdb's copy holds only in-frame clones and misses some; the assay was immunoSEQ multiplex PCR. The DNA gave D and trimming, while V, J and clone size come from that table. This sample carries 85,000 to 110,000 clones, about 80% of them seen once, and the ten largest clones take over 10%. Deletions cut 2 bases from V and 1 base from J, with 4 bases between. The germline CDR1 and CDR2 sequences are KGHDR and SFDVKD. The CDR3 totals 14 residues. The TCR comes from a human donor in a cohort sampled during active or convalescent COVID-19. This chain links TRBV24-1 with TRBJ2-2; D ambiguous. Sample: peripheral blood. CDR3 sequence reads: CATSDSLNTGELFF. The CDR3 DNA reads as TGTGCCACCAGTGATTCCCTGAACACCGGGGAGCTGTTTTTT.